This T cell receptor beta chain was retrieved from a study of shared clonotypes between healthy human individuals. About the study: Two female and three male donors aged 18 to 49 were enrolled.

Across several immunoSEQ plates, the genomic DNA of each subset was split evenly. Replicate sorted-subset PCRs were loaded with 150 to 250 ng DNA, 30,000 to 35,000 T cell genomes. TCRdb keeps only in-frame clones here, not all; method: immunoSEQ multiplex PCR. This sample has about 2.2 million clones, with roughly 91% found just once. As to this clone: Its antigen is as yet unknown.

It was CD45RO-negative cells, positively selected for CCR7, that made up naive CD8 cells, with terminally differentiated effector memory CD45RA+ cells excluded. The germline V gene has CDR1 SEHNR and CDR2 FQNEAQ (reference sequence). V lost 2 bases, J lost 1 base, and 8 bases lay in between. This CDR3 region has 14 residues. Findings and limits, study-wide: The diversity represented, both genetic and in exposure history, was limited by few donors.

Sequenced: naive CD8+ T cells from PBMCs. This TCR was recovered from a man between 18 and 35 years old in good health. Some clones in this sample may be carry-over from other donors' samples. The V gene is TRBV7-9, the J gene TRBJ1-1, with D unresolved. DNA for the CDR3: TGTGCCAGCAGCTTATCGGGATCGAACACTGAAGCTTTCTTT. It yields the protein CASSLSGSNTEAFF.